These 9 T cell receptor beta chains were sequenced from one sample in a study of low-dose radiotherapy and immunotherapy resistance in tumors. Time point reported: before trial treatment. Both TCRalpha and TCRbeta chains were reverse transcribed with V-gene-specific primers. With a constant-region primer and a V-primer adapter, TCRs were subjected to approximately 21 PCR cycles of amplification. MiXCR, applied by TCRdb to the reads, yields one record per CDR3 protein. The sample contains 80,000 to 95,000 distinct CDR3 sequences, roughly 9% of which appear only once. The sequenced sample was PBMCs, obtained before treatment. The source is a male donor with prostate cancer.

This clonotype was counted ten times or more. The chain uses TRBV6-5 and TRBJ1-6; weak D call: TRBD1 (5 bases). In germline, CDR1 is MNHEY, CDR2 SVGAGI. The germline V and J ends were trimmed by 6 bases and 10 bases, with 19 bases remaining between them. The CDR3 is 15 amino acids. The CDR3 nucleotides read TGTGCCAGCAGATACGGGGCCGGCCGGGACTCACCCCTCCACTTT. It encodes CASRYGAGRDSPLHF.

This clonotype was counted many times. This chain joins TRBV30 and TRBJ1-3, with D maybe TRBD1 (6 bases). There are 12 residues in the CDR3. Trimming cost V 3 bases and J 9 bases, with 12 bases left between them. Germline-derived CDR1 and CDR2 are GTSNPN and SVGIG (reference sequence). CDR3 coding DNA: TGTGCCTGGAGACAGGGCCAGAGCACCATATATTTT. Translating it yields CAWRQGQSTIYF.

This clonotype was detected many times. This chain uses TRBV4-1 with TRBJ2-7, with 11 bases aligning to TRBD2. The CDR3 length is 16 residues. Germline trimming cut 0 bases from V and 3 bases from J; bases unmatched to any gene: 4. Germline lookup yields CDR1 MGHRA and CDR2 YSYEKL. The CDR3 spells CASSQEAGLAVYEQYF. Here the CDR3 DNA reads TGCGCCAGCAGCCAAGAGGCGGGACTAGCGGTCTACGAGCAGTACTTC.

This clonotype was seen repeatedly, ten times or more. The chain employs TRBV5-1 and TRBJ1-2; no clear D. This CDR3 is 13 amino acids long. Germline loops: CDR1 SGHRS, CDR2 YFSETQ. V lost 3 bases, J lost 4 bases, and 10 bases lay in between. CDR3 nucleotide sequence: TGCGCCAGCAGCTCGGACGCTAGCTATGGCTACACCTTC. The encoded protein is CASSSDASYGYTF.

The table lists this clonotype with many counts. This rearrangement joins TRBV20-1 to TRBJ2-7; 10 bases agree with TRBD1. CDR3 length: 14 residues. Germline V CDR1 and CDR2: DFQATT, SNEGSKA (reference sequence). Trimming took 6 bases from V and 7 from J; bases not matched to a gene: 12. The CDR3 spells CSAPDRDRGWEQYF. The DNA of the CDR3 is TGCAGTGCCCCAGACCGGGACAGGGGCTGGGAGCAGTACTTC.

There are many counts of this clonotype. CDR3 protein: CASRVAGLQETQYF. The CDR3 coding sequence is TGTGCCAGCAGGGTAGCGGGGCTCCAAGAGACCCAGTACTTC. This chain links TRBV28 with TRBJ2-5, with 8 bases lining up with TRBD2. Germline CDR1 is MDHEN and CDR2 is SYDVKM. Trimming cost V 6 bases and J 1 base; bases outside gene matches: 4. The CDR3 is 14 amino acids.

This clonotype was seen repeatedly, ten times or more. The chain couples TRBV28 to TRBJ2-3; tentative D call: TRBD2 (6 bases). The germline gives CDR1 MDHEN, CDR2 SYDVKM. CDR3 length equals 13 residues. The germline V and J ends were trimmed by 11 bases and 2 bases, with 14 bases remaining between them. This CDR3 reads CAGNSGPTDTQYF. CDR3 nucleotide sequence: TGTGCCGGTAATAGCGGCCCCACAGATACGCAGTATTTT.

This clonotype was seen at least ten times. The J gene is TRBJ2-2, the V gene TRBV6-6; TRBD1 aligns across 11 bases. The trim removed 7 bases at V and 4 bases at J, leaving 8 bases unmatched. This CDR3 contains 16 residues. Germline V gives CDR1 MNHNY, CDR2 SVGAGI (reference sequence). CDR3 loop: CASKDPGQGVTGELFF. The CDR3 DNA reads TGTGCCAGCAAGGACCCGGGACAGGGGGTCACCGGGGAGCTGTTTTTT.

This chain links TRBV5-6 with TRBJ2-5; 11 positions agree with TRBD2. Germline CDR1 SGHDT, CDR2 YYEEEE. V was clipped by 1 base and J by 2 bases; unmatched bases: 4. The CDR3 sequence is 16 residues long. This CDR3 is CASSLRASGRQETQYF. The CDR3 DNA reads as TGTGCCAGCAGCTTGAGGGCTAGCGGGAGGCAAGAGACCCAGTACTTC.